These 21 T cell receptor beta chains came from one sample sequenced in a study of spatial heterogeneity in lung cancer. TCRdb re-called the 5' RACE reads with MiXCR, one entry per CDR3 protein. The sample has around 4,000 distinct CDR3 sequences; roughly a fifth are singletons. As for time point: sample taken at primary tumor resection. Unsorted whole RNA of tumor, nontumor lung or frozen PBMC was sequenced. Sequenced here: normal lung tissue next to the tumor, sampled at surgery. Every receptor here comes from a female donor with early-stage non-small cell lung cancer.

This clonotype was seen more than once but under ten times. CDR3 bases: TGTGCCAGCAGTCCACAGGGAGGCTCCTACGAGCAGTACTTC. Protein: CASSPQGGSYEQYF. This chain connects TRBV6-6 to TRBJ2-7; D possibly uses TRBD1 or TRBD2 (6 bases each). CDR3 length equals 14 residues. V lost 5 bases and J 0 bases, leaving 11 bases between the germline ends. Germline V gene sequence: CDR1 MNHNY, CDR2 SVGAGI (reference sequence).

This clonotype qualifies as large. The genes are TRBV29-1 and TRBJ2-5, with D perhaps matching TRBD1 (6 bases). Deletions cut 3 bases from V and 0 bases from J, with 8 bases between. Per germline, CDR1 SQVTM and CDR2 ANQGSEA. The CDR3 runs to 13 residues. The chain's CDR3 is CSVDRGHQETQYF. CDR3 DNA sequence: TGCAGCGTTGACAGGGGACACCAAGAGACCCAGTACTTC. Based on the CDR3 plus reference TRBV29-1 and TRBJ2-5, the full variable domain is SAVISQKPSRDICQRGTSLTIQCQVDSQVTMMFWYRQQPGQSLTLIATANQGSEATYESGFVIDKFPISRPNLTFSTLTVSNMSPEDSSIYLCSVDRGHQETQYFGPGTRLLVL.

There are many counts of this clonotype. The V gene is TRBV10-3, the J gene TRBJ2-7, with D perhaps matching TRBD2 (6 bases). The CDR3 is 16 amino acids. Germline lookup yields CDR1 ENHRY and CDR2 SYGVKD. Trimming stripped 4 bases from V and 0 bases from J, with 16 bases between. The CDR3 bases are TGTGCCATCAGTGGAGGGACCGGGACTGGCTCCTACGAGCAGTACTTC. It translates to CAISGGTGTGSYEQYF.

In its sample, this clonotype was seen many times. This chain joins TRBV11-2 and TRBJ2-5; 14 bases map to TRBD2. This CDR3 has 18 amino acids. After removal of 5 bases from V and 5 bases from J, the junction contained 13 bases not matched to a gene. Germline V gives CDR1 SGHAT, CDR2 FQNNGV. The CDR3 sequence: CASSPGTSGSLGQETQYF. CDR3 sequence (DNA): TGTGCCAGCAGCCCCGGGACTAGCGGGAGTTTGGGTCAGGAGACCCAGTACTTC.

Ten or more counts support this clonotype. The V and J genes are TRBV7-9 and TRBJ2-5; perhaps TRBD2 as D (7 bases). Germline V gene sequence: CDR1 SEHNR, CDR2 FQNEAQ (reference sequence). The CDR3 is made up of 16 amino acids. The germline V and J ends were trimmed by 3 bases and 1 base, with 15 bases remaining between them. The CDR3 region has the DNA TGTGCCAGCAGCTTGGGGGGGCGCGGTATCCAAGAGACCCAGTACTTC. Protein product: CASSLGGRGIQETQYF.

The sample holds one count of this clonotype. The CDR3 DNA reads as TGTGCGACAACTGGGCAGTTAGGGCAGCCCCAGCATTTT. Translation gives CATTGQLGQPQHF. The chain couples TRBV2 to TRBJ1-5; D is unclear. CDR1 is SNHLY and CDR2 is FYNNEI in the germline V gene. This CDR3 has 13 amino acids.

This clonotype was counted once. The chain links TRBV7-9 to TRBJ2-7; 9 bases map to TRBD1. Germline CDR1 reads SEHNR; CDR2 reads FQNEAQ (reference sequence). J was trimmed by 2 bases and V by 8 bases; bases with no gene match: 13. This CDR3 region has 16 residues. The CDR3 region is CASSISPGQGAYEQYF. For the CDR3, the DNA is TGTGCCAGCTCGATATCCCCGGGACAGGGAGCCTACGAGCAGTACTTC.

This clonotype was seen a handful of times. The V and J genes are TRBV4-2 and TRBJ2-7; TRBD2 agrees at 10 bases. Germline values: CDR1 LGHNA, CDR2 YNFKEQ. With V trimmed by 4 bases and J by 0 bases, 6 bases remained unmatched. The CDR3 is made up of 16 amino acids. CDR3 bases: TGTGCCAGCAGCCCAGGACTAGCGGCAAGCTCCTACGAGCAGTACTTC. This translates into CASSPGLAASSYEQYF.

This clonotype was seen a few times. The chain couples TRBV29-1 to TRBJ1-3; the D is unclear. The germline V gene has CDR1 SQVTM and CDR2 ANQGSEA. The CDR3 consists of 14 residues. With 5 bases removed from V and 0 bases from J, the gap between germline ends came to 11 bases. The CDR3 loop reads CSVSGWGSGNTIYF. CDR3 nucleotides: TGCAGCGTTTCAGGCTGGGGCTCTGGAAACACCATATATTTT.

The chain combines TRBV7-9 with TRBJ2-7; D possibly corresponds to TRBD1 (5 bases). Trimming shortened V by 5 bases and J by 6 bases, and 17 bases separated the two germline ends. In germline, CDR1 is SEHNR, CDR2 FQNEAQ (reference sequence). This CDR3 region has 14 residues. In nucleotides, the CDR3 is TGTGCCAGCAGCCCCACGGCCGTGCAGGGCGAGCAGTACTTC. Translation: CASSPTAVQGEQYF.

The rearrangement links TRBV7-9 to TRBJ2-5; possible D gene TRBD1, 5 bases. The CDR3 spans 15 residues. V gave up 1 base and J gave up 2 bases, with 11 bases separating them. CDR1 and CDR2 from the germline V gene are SEHNR and FQNEAQ (reference sequence). CDR3 amino acids: CASSLDPGRQETQYF. CDR3 in DNA: TGTGCCAGCAGCTTAGACCCAGGGCGTCAAGAGACCCAGTACTTC.

In its sample, this clonotype is medium-sized (0.01 to 0.1%). The V and J genes are TRBV7-8 and TRBJ2-1; D might be TRBD1 (6 bases). The CDR3 runs 15 residues. Germline V gene data show CDR1 as SGHVS and CDR2 as FQNEAQ. Deletions cut 5 bases from V and 4 bases from J, with 15 bases between. DNA for the CDR3: TGTGCCAGCAGCCCCATCCGAGGGGGTTACAATGAGCAGTTCTTC. Protein product: CASSPIRGGYNEQFF.

This clonotype qualifies as medium-sized. This chain connects TRBV29-1 to TRBJ2-1, with D perhaps TRBD2 (5 bases). Trimming removed 4 bases at V and 0 bases at J, with 16 bases between. Germline V gene data show CDR1 as SQVTM and CDR2 as ANQGSEA. The CDR3 runs to 16 residues. This CDR3 reads CSVVARLASSYNEQFF. Here the CDR3 DNA reads TGCAGCGTTGTTGCCAGGTTAGCGAGCTCCTACAATGAGCAGTTCTTC.

By frequency in the sample, this clonotype is medium-sized. V gene TRBV2 combines with J gene TRBJ2-1; 10 nucleotides match TRBD2. The germline V gene encodes CDR1 SNHLY and CDR2 FYNNEI. The CDR3 has 14 amino acids. Germline trimming cut 6 bases from V and 9 bases from J; bases unmatched to any gene: 8. CDR3 in DNA: TGTGCCAGCAGAGGACTAGCGGACGTGACTGAGCAGTTCTTC. Amino acid sequence: CASRGLADVTEQFF.

The chain is built from TRBV7-2 and TRBJ2-1; TRBD2 agrees at 12 bases. With V trimmed by 0 bases and J by 9 bases, 9 bases remained unmatched. The CDR3 runs 17 residues. Germline values: CDR1 SGHTA, CDR2 FQGNSA. The CDR3 spells CASSLAPASGGAGEQFF. CDR3 bases: TGTGCCAGCAGCTTAGCTCCAGCTAGCGGGGGGGCCGGTGAGCAGTTCTTC.

To note about this clonotype: A much larger clone differs by one base, so this may be a read error. The chain combines TRBV6-2 or TRBV6-3 with TRBJ2-1; the D gene is possibly TRBD2 (6 bases). Trimming cost V 8 bases and J 4 bases, with 15 bases left between them. Germline V gene lookup returns CDR1 MNHEY and CDR2 SVGEGT. The CDR3 sequence is 14 residues long. In nucleotides, the CDR3 is TGTGCCAGCTCCGCGGGGCGGGTTTACAATGAGCAGTTCTTC. Protein: CASSAGRVYNEQFF.

This clonotype qualifies as medium-sized. The V gene is TRBV29-1, the J gene TRBJ2-5; no clear D gene. V lost 0 bases to trimming and J lost 0 bases, with 2 bases between them. The germline CDR1 and CDR2 sequences are SQVTM and ANQGSEA. CDR3 length: 12 amino acids. CDR3 coding DNA: TGCAGCGTTGAAGATAACCAAGAGACCCAGTACTTC. Its protein is CSVEDNQETQYF.

This clonotype is medium-sized by share. DNA of the CDR3: TGTGCCAGCAGCGCTGGGACTAGCGGGGGCAATGAGCAGTTCTTC. Translating gives CASSAGTSGGNEQFF. The gene calls are TRBV27 and TRBJ2-1; 14 bases are a match to TRBD2. Germline CDR1 is MNHEY and CDR2 is SMNVEV (reference sequence). CDR3 length: 15 amino acids. V shed 6 bases, J shed 6 bases, and the junction held 4 bases outside the gene matches.

This clonotype is deemed medium-sized. The rearrangement joins TRBV7-2 to TRBJ2-5; 11 bases map to TRBD2. Per germline, CDR1 SGHTA and CDR2 FQGNSA. This CDR3 spans 15 amino acids. V dropped 1 base and J dropped 5; count of bases not matched to a gene: 3. CDR3 amino acids: CASSLVAGGLETQYF. CDR3 DNA sequence: TGTGCCAGCAGCTTAGTAGCGGGGGGGCTGGAGACCCAGTACTTC.

V gene TRBV4-1 combines with J gene TRBJ2-7; no clear D gene. CDR1 and CDR2 (germline): MGHRA, YSYEKL. Trimming took 1 base from V and 2 from J, leaving 9 bases between them. This CDR3 contains 14 residues. The CDR3 spells CASSQGVSAYEQYF. The CDR3 bases are TGCGCCAGCAGCCAAGGGGTATCAGCCTACGAGCAGTACTTC.

The J gene is TRBJ1-4, the V gene TRBV15; TRBD1 might be the D (5 bases). V shed 6 bases and J shed 4 bases, with 21 bases lying between them. Germline V gene sequence: CDR1 LNHNV, CDR2 YYDKDF (reference sequence). The CDR3 contains 17 residues. The CDR3 spells CATSGSDRGVYNEKLFF. CDR3 bases: TGTGCCACCAGTGGCAGCGATCGGGGGGTTTATAATGAAAAACTGTTTTTT. Together with reference TRBV15 and TRBJ1-4, the CDR3 gives the full variable domain: DAMVIQNPRYQVTQFGKPVTLSCSQTLNHNVMYWYQQKSSQAPKLLFHYYDKDFNNEADTPDNFQSRRPNTSFCFLDIRSPGLGDTAMYLCATSGSDRGVYNEKLFFGSGTQLSVL.